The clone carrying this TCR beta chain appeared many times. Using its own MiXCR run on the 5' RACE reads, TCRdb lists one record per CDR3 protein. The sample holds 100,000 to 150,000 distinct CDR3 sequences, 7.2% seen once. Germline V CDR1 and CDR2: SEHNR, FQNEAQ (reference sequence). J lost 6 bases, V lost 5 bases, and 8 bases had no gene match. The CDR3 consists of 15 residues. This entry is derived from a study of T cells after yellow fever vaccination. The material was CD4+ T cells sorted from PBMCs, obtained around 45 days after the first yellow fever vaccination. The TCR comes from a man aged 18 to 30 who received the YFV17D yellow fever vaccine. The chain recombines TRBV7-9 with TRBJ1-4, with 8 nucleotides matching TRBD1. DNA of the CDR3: TGTGCCAGCAGCCTTTCAGGGGGCAGGCATGAAAAACTGTTTTTT. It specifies CASSLSGGRHEKLFF.